The present T cell receptor beta chain was sequenced within a study of T cell repertoires in cytomegalovirus infection. Whole-study context: Indications of both CMV infection and matching HLA type were provided by public TCR beta signatures.

A single record per CDR3 protein comes from TCRdb applying MiXCR to the reads. The sample lists 90,000 to 130,000 distinct CDR3 sequences, around 9.1% seen once, with around 29% in the top ten. Findings and caveats of the study: In two of eight donors, the top clonotype was HLA-C-restricted CMV-specific. Carriage of CMV together with the relevant HLA was identifiable through cumulative public TCR beta family frequency.

The CDR3 length is 18 residues. Germline trimming cut 6 bases from V and 1 base from J; bases unmatched to any gene: 8. This clonotype was recorded at least ten times. Its target is not known. This TCR was recovered from a human donor in good health (CMV status not recorded). Some clones in this sample may be carry-over from other donors' samples. The specimen was PBMCs, sequenced either directly or after in vitro stimulation (not recorded which). The chain is built from TRBV12-3 or TRBV12-4 and TRBJ2-1; 14 nucleotides line up with TRBD2. This chain's CDR3 is CASSRGTSGSLSYNEQFF. CDR3 in DNA: TGTGCCAGCAGCCGCGGGACTAGCGGGAGTTTATCCTACAATGAGCAGTTCTTC.